This is a list of T cell receptor beta chains from one sample in a study of radiation and T cells in renal cell carcinoma. Generated by immunoSEQ multiplex PCR, the TCRdb table keeps only in-frame clones and is missing some. Here the sample spans around 140,000 clones, 75% to 90% being singletons. This material consisted of blood, taken from a patient whose treatment included radiotherapy and nephrectomy. Receptor source: a woman aged 45-60 years with renal cell carcinoma. Both conserved end residues are part of each CDR3. Each record gives: CDR3 length, clone size, V gene, J gene, D gene, CDR3 DNA, CDR3 protein. The D gene is left open where the match is weak. Not every row has a clone size; where given, it reads once, few, many or a size class.

>15|NA|TRBV6-1|TRBJ1-6|NA
TGTGCCAGCAGTGCCGATACATTGATAAATTCACCCCTCCACTTT
CASSADTLINSPLHF
>13|NA|TRBV2|TRBJ1-1|TRBD1
TGTGCCAGCATTCAGGGGGCAGTAATTGAAGCTTTCTTT
CASIQGAVIEAFF
>12|NA|TRBV7-2|TRBJ2-4|NA
TGTGCCAGCAGCTTAGAGGCAAGCGACGTCAACTTC
CASSLEASDVNF
>16|NA|TRBV4-3|TRBJ2-1|NA
TGCGCCAGCAGCCTCATCTACGGGGGCCGTCTCAATGAGCAGTTCTTC
CASSLIYGGRLNEQFF
>13|NA|TRBV7-2|TRBJ2-7|NA
TGTGCCAGCGGCGAAACAGGGTTCTACGAGCAGTACTTC
CASGETGFYEQYF
>13|once|TRBV9|TRBJ2-7|TRBD1
TGTGCCAGCAGCGTCGGACAGGGCGGCGAGCAGTACTTC
CASSVGQGGEQYF
>14|NA|TRBV4-2|TRBJ2-5|NA
TGTGCCAGCAGCCGGGCGGGTAGCCAAGAGACCCAGTACTTC
CASSRAGSQETQYF
>15|NA|TRBV6-5|TRBJ2-2|NA
TGTGCCAGCAGCATAGGGGGGTCGAACACCGGGGAGCTGTTTTTT
CASSIGGSNTGELFF
>16|NA|TRBV19|TRBJ2-1|NA
TGTGCCACTTCTAGGCCAAGCGGTCACTTGGGCGATGAGCAGTTCTTC
CATSRPSGHLGDEQFF
>13|NA|TRBV25-1|TRBJ2-5|NA
TGTGCCAGCAATCAGGGGAGCCAGGAGACCCAGTACTTC
CASNQGSQETQYF
>14|NA|TRBV5-5|TRBJ1-5|NA
TGTGCCAGCTGTGGAGGCGGTCTCAATCAGCCCCAGCATTTT
CASCGGGLNQPQHF
>11|NA|TRBV6-5|TRBJ1-1|NA
TGTGCCAGCAGTGGAAACACTGAAGCTTTCTTT
CASSGNTEAFF
>13|once|TRBV10-1|TRBJ1-2|NA
TGCGCCAGCAGTGAGCATGTCGAAACGGGCTACACCTTC
CASSEHVETGYTF